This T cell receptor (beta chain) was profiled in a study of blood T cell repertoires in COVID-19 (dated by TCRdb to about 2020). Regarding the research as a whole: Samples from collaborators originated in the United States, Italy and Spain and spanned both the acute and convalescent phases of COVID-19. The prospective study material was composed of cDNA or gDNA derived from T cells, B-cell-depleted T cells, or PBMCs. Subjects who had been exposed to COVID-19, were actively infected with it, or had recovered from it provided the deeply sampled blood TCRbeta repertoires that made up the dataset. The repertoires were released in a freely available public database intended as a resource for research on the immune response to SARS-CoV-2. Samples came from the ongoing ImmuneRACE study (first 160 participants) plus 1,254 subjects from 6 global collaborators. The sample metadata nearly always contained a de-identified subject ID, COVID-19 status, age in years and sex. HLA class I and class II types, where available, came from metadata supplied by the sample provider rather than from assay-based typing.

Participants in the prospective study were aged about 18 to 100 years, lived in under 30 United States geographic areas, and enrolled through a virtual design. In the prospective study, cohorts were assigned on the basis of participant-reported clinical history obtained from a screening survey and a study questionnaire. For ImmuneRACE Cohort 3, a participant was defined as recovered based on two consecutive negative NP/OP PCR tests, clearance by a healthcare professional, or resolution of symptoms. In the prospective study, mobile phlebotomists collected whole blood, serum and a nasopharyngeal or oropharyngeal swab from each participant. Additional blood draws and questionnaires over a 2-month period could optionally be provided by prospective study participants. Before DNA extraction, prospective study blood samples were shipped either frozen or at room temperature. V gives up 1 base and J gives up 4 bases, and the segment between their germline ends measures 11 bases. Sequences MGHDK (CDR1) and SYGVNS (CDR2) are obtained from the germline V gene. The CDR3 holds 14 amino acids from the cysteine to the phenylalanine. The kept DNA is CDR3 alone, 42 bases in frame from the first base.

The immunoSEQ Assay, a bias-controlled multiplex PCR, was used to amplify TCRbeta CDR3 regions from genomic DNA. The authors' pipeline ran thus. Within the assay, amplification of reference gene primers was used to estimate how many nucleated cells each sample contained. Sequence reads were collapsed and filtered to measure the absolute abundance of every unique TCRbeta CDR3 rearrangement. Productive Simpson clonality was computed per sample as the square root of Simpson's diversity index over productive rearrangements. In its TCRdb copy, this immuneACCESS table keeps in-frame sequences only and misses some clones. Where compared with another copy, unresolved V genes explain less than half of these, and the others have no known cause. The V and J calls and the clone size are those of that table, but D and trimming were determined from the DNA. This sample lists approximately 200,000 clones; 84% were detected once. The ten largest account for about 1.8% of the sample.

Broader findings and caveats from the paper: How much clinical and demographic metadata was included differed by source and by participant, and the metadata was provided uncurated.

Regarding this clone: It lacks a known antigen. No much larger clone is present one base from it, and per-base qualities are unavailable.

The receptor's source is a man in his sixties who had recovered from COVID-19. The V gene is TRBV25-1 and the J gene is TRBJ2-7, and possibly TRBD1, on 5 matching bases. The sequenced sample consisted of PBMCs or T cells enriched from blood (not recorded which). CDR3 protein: CASSESREVYEQYF. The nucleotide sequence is TGTGCCAGCAGTGAATCCAGGGAAGTATACGAGCAGTACTTC.